This TCR beta chain originates from a study of beta chain features in type 1 diabetes. The authors reverse transcribed all of the isolated RNA, so sequencing captured expressed TCRB transcripts. Generated by immunoSEQ multiplex PCR, the TCRdb table keeps only in-frame clones and is missing some. Of about 260,000 clones listed, about 24% were seen once; the top ten hold more than 0.009%. Study-level findings and limits: In every one of the four CD4+ subsets, TCRB CDR3s were moderately but significantly shorter in Type 1 diabetes patients.

This clone came up a few times. Its antigen is as yet unknown. The V gene's germline CDR1 is SQVTM and CDR2 ANQGSEA. The CDR3 totals 11 residues. The chain couples TRBV29-1 to TRBJ2-7; 10 nucleotides match TRBD1. The sequence was obtained from a woman between 25 and 40 years old with type 1 diabetes. Input material: naive CD4+ T cells from blood. The CDR3 spells CRGTGVDEQYF. Written as DNA, the CDR3 is TGCAGGGGGACAGGGGTCGACGAGCAGTACTTC.